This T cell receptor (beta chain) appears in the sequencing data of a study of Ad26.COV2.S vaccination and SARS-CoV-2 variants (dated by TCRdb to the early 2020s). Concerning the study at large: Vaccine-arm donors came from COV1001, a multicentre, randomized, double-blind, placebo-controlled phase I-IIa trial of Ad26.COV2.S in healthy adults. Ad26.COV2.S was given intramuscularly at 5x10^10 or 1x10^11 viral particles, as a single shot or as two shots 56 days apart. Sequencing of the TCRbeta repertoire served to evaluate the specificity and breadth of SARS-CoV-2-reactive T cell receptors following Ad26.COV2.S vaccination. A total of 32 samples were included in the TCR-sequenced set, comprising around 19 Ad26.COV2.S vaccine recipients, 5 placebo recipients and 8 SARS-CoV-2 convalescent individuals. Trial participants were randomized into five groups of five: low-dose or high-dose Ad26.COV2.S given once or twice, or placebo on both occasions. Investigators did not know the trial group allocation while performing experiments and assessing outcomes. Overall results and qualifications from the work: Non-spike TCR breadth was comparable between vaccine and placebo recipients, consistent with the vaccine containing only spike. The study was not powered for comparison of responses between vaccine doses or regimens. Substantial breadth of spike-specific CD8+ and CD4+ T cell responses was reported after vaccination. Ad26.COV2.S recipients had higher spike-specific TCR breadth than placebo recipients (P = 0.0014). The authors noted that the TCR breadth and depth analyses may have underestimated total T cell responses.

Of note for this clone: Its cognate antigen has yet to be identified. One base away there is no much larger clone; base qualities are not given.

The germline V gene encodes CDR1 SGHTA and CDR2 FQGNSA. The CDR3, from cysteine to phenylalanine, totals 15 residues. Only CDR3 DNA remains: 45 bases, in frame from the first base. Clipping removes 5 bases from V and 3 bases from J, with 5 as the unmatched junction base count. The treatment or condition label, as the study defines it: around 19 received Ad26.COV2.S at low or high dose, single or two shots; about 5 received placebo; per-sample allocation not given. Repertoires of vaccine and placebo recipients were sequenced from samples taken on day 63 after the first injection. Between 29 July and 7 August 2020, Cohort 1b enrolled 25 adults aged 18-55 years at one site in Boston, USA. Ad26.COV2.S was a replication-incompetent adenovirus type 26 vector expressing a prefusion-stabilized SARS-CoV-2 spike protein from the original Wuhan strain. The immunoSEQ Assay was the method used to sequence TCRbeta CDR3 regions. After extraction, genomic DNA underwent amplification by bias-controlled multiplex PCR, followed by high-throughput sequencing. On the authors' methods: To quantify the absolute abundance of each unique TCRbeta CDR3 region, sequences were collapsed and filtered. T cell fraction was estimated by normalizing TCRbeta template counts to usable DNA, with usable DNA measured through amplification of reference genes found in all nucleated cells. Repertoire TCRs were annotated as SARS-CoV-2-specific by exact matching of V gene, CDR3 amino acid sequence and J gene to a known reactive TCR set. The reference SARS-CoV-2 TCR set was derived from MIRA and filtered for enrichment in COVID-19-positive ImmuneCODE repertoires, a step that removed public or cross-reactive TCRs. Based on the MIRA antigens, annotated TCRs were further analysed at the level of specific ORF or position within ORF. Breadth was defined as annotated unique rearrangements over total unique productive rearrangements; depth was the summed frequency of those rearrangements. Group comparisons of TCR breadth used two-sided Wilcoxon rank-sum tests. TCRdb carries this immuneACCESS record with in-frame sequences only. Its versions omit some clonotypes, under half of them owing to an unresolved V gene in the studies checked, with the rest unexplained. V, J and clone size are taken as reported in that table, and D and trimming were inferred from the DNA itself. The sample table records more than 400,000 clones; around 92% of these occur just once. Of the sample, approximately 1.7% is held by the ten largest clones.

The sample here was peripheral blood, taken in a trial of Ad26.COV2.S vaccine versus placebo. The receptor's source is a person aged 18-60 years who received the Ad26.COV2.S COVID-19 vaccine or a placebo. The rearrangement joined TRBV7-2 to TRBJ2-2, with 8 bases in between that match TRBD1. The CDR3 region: CASSRTGGYTGELFF. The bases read TGTGCCAGCAGCCGTACAGGGGGATACACCGGGGAGCTGTTTTTT.